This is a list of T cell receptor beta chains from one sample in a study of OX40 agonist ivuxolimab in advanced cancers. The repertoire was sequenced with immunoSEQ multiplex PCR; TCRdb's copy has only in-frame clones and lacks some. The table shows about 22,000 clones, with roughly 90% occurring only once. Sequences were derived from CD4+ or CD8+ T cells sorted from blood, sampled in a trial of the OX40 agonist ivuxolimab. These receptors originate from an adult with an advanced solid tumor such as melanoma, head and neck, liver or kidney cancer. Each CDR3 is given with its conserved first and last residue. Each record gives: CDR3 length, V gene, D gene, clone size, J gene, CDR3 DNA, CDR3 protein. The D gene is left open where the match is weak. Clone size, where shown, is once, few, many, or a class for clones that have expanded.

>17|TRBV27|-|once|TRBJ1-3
TGTGCCAGCAGTTTATGGGGGGGCCTCAGCTCTGGAAACACCATATATTTT
CASSLWGGLSSGNTIYF
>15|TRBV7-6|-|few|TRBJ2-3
TGTGCCAGCAGCTCTGAACTAGTTACCACAGATACGCAGTATTTT
CASSSELVTTDTQYF
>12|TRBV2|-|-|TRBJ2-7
TGTGCCAGCGCGGGGCAAGATTACGAGCAGTACTTC
CASAGQDYEQYF
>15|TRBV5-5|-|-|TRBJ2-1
TGTGCCAGCAGCCCCTTGGGGAGCTCCTACAATGAGCAGTTCTTC
CASSPLGSSYNEQFF
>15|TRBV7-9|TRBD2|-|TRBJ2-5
TGTGCCAGCAGAAAGCCGGGACTAGCGGAAGAGACCCAGTACTTC
CASRKPGLAEETQYF
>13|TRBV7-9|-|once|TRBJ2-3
TGTGCCAGCAAAAGGGTGGGAGCAGATACGCAGTATTTT
CASKRVGADTQYF
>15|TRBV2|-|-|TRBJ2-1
TGTGCCAGCAGTGAATTGGGGAGAACAGGCAATGAGCAGTTCTTC
CASSELGRTGNEQFF
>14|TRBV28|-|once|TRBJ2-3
TGTGCCAGCCACGACTCGCTTAGCACAGATACGCAGTATTTT
CASHDSLSTDTQYF
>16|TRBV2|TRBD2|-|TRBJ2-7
TGTGCCAGCAGTGGGGATAGCGGGTATAGCTCCTACGAGCAGTACTTC
CASSGDSGYSSYEQYF
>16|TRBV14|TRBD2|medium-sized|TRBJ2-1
TGTGCCAGCAGCCAAGAAGCTAGCGGGGCCACGGATGAGCAGTTCTTC
CASSQEASGATDEQFF
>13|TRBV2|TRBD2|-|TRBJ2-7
TGTGCCAGCAGTGAACGCGGGAGGTACGAGCAGTACTTC
CASSERGRYEQYF
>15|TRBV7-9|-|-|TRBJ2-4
TGTGCCAGCAGCTCCATCGGGGGAACCAAAAACATTCAGTACTTC
CASSSIGGTKNIQYF
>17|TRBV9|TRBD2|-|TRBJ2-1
TGTGCCAGCAGCGTCACCGGTGGGGCGGGAGTTTACAATGAGCAGTTCTTC
CASSVTGGAGVYNEQFF
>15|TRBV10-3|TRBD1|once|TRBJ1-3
TGTGCCATCCTTGGAGGGACAGGGGTCGGAAACACCATATATTTT
CAILGGTGVGNTIYF
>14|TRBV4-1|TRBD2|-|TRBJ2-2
TGCGCCAGCAGCCAAGGGGAGGGCACCGGGGAGCTGTTTTTT
CASSQGEGTGELFF
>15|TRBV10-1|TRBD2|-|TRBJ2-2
TGCGCCAGCAGTGAGCTAGCGGAAAACACCGGGGAGCTGTTTTTT
CASSELAENTGELFF
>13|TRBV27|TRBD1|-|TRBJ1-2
TGTGCCAGCAGTCCGGGGACAGGCTATGGCTACACCTTC
CASSPGTGYGYTF
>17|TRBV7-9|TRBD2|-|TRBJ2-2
TGTGCCAGCAGCTTAGCCGCTAGCGGGAGCTCCGTCGGGGAGCTGTTTTTT
CASSLAASGSSVGELFF
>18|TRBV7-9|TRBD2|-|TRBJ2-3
TGTGCCAGCAGCCCACTATTTCTAGCGGGAAAGAGCACAGATACGCAGTATTTT
CASSPLFLAGKSTDTQYF
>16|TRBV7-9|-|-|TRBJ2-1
TGTGCCAGCAGCTTAAGCCTATCCGGAGGTTCTGTTGAGCAGTTCTTC
CASSLSLSGGSVEQFF
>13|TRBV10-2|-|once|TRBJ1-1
TGCGCCGGCCAGGAAGGGGGGGCTAGTGAAGCTTTCTTT
CAGQEGGASEAFF
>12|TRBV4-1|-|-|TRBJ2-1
TGCGCCAGCAGTAGCGGTGGCCATGAGCAGTTCTTC
CASSSGGHEQFF
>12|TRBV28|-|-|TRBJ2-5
TGTGCCAGCAGCTCGCCCCTAGAGACCCAGTACTTC
CASSSPLETQYF
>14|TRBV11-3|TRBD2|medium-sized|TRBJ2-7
TGTGCCAGCAGCTTTTCCCCCGGGACTAGTGAGCAGTACTTC
CASSFSPGTSEQYF
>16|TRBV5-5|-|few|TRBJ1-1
TGTGCCAGCAGCTCCATCCAACCACCACTGAACACTGAAGCTTTCTTT
CASSSIQPPLNTEAFF
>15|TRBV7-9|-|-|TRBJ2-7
TGTGCCAGCAGCTCCGAGGGACGGAAAGTCTACGAGCAGTACTTC
CASSSEGRKVYEQYF
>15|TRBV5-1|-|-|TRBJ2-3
TGCGCCAGCAGCTTGGAGCCTGGTGGGGTAGATACGCAGTATTTT
CASSLEPGGVDTQYF
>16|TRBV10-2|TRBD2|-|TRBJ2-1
TGCGCCAGCAGTGGGAGCGGGAGCTATTACTACAATGAGCAGTTCTTC
CASSGSGSYYYNEQFF
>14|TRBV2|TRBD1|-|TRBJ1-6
TGTGCCAGCAGTCCTAAGACAGGGAATTCACCCCTCCACTTT
CASSPKTGNSPLHF
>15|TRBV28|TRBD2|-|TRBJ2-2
TGTGCCAGCAGCCAAGAGCGGGAGTTGGCCGGGGAGCTGTTTTTT
CASSQERELAGELFF
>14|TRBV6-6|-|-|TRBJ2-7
TGTGCCAGCACCGCGGACCGCGTCCGCGACGAGCAGTACTTC
CASTADRVRDEQYF
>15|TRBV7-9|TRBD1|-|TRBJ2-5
TGTGCCAGCAGCTCCCGGGACAGGGAATGGGAGACCCAGTACTTC
CASSSRDREWETQYF
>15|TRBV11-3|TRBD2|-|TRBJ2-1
TGTGCCAGCAGTTTGAGGACTAGCGGGAGCAATGAGCAGTTCTTC
CASSLRTSGSNEQFF
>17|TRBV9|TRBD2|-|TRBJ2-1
TGTGCCAGCAGCCCTTGGGACCGGGACTACCTGGGCGATGAGCAGTTCTTC
CASSPWDRDYLGDEQFF
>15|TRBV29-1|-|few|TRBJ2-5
TGCAGCGTTGAAGACCCTTTCGACAAGCAAGAGACCCAGTACTTC
CSVEDPFDKQETQYF
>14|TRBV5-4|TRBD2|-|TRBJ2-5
TGTGCCAGCAGCATGGGACTAGCGGTAGAGACCCAGTACTTC
CASSMGLAVETQYF
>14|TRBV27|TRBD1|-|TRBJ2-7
TGTGCCAGCAGCGCCGGGACAGGGAGATACGAGCAGTACTTC
CASSAGTGRYEQYF
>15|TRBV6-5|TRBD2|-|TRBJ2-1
TGTGCCACCTCTTCAGGGACTAGCTCCTACAATGAGCAGTTCTTC
CATSSGTSSYNEQFF
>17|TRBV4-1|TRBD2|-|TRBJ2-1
TGCGCCAGCAGCCAAGAAGGTGCTAGCGGGGCCTACAATGAGCAGTTCTTC
CASSQEGASGAYNEQFF
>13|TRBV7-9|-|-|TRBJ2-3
TGTGCCAGCAGCAAAAGGTTGGAGTTTACGCAGTATTTT
CASSKRLEFTQYF
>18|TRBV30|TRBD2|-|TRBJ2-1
TGTGCCTGGAGGCATTCGGGACTAGCGGGAGGGCTCGGGAATGAGCAGTTCTTC
CAWRHSGLAGGLGNEQFF
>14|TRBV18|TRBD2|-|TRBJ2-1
TGTGCCAGCTCCCCGGGACTAGGTGGGGGTGAGCAGTTCTTC
CASSPGLGGGEQFF
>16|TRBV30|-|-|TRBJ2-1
TGTGCCTGGACGTCGCAGGCCCTCAAACGGGACAATGAGCAGTTCTTC
CAWTSQALKRDNEQFF
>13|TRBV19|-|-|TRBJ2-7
TGTGCCAGTAGTATAGACAGTACCTACGAGCAGTACTTC
CASSIDSTYEQYF
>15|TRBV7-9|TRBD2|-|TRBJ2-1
TGTGCCAGCAGCTTACTAGCGGGAGTAGCAGATGAGCAGTTCTTC
CASSLLAGVADEQFF
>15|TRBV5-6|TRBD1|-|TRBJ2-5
TGTGCCAGCAGCTCCCCCCGGGACAGCTGGGAGACCCAGTACTTC
CASSSPRDSWETQYF
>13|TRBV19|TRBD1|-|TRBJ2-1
TGTGCCAGTAGTACCGGACAGGGGAATGAGCAGTTCTTC
CASSTGQGNEQFF
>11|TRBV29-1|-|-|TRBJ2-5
TGCAGCGTCCCAGGGACCGAGACCCAGTACTTC
CSVPGTETQYF
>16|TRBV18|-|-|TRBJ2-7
TGTGCCAGCTCAGGACTCGACGGATACCGCTCCTACGAGCAGTACTTC
CASSGLDGYRSYEQYF
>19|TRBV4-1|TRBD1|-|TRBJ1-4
TGCGCCAGCAGCCAAGATCGGGGACAGGGGCCGCGCGTAAATGAAAAACTGTTTTTT
CASSQDRGQGPRVNEKLFF